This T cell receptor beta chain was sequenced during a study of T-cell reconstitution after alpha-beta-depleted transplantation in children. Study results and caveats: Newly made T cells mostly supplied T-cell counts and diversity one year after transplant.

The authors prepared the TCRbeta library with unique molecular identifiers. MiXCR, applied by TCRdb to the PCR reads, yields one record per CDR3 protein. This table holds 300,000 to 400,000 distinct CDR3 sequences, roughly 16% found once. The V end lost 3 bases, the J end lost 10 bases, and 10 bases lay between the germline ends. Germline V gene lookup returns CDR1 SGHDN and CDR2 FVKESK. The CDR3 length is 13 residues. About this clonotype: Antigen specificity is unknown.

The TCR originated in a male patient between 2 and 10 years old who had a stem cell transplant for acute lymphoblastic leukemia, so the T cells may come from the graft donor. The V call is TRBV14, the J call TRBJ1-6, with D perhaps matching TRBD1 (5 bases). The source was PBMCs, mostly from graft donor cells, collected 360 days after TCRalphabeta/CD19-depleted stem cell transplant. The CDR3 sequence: CASSHRAGSPLHF. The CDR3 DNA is TGTGCCAGCAGCCACAGGGCAGGATCACCCCTCCACTTT.